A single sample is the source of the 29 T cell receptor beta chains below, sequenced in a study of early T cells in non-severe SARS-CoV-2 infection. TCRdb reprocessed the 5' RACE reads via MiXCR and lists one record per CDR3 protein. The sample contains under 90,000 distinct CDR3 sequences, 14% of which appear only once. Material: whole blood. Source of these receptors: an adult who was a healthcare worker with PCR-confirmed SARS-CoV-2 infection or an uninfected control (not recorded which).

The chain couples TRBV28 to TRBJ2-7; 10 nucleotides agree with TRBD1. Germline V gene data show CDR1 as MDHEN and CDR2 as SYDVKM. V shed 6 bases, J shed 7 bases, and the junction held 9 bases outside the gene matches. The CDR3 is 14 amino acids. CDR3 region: CASRHTGTGEEQYF. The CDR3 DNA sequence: TGTGCCAGCAGACACACCGGGACAGGGGAAGAGCAGTACTTC. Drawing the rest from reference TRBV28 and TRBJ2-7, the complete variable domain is DVKVTQSSRYLVKRTGEKVFLECVQDMDHENMFWYRQDPGLGLRLIYFSYDVKMKEKGDIPEGYSVSREKKERFSLILESASTNQTSMYLCASRHTGTGEEQYFGPGTRLTVT.

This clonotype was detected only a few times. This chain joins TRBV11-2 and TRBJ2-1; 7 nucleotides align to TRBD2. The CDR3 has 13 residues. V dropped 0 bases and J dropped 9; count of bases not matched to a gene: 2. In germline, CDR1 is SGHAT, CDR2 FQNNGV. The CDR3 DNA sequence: TGTGCCAGCAGCTTAGATGGACTAGGTGAGCAGTTCTTC. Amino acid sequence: CASSLDGLGEQFF.

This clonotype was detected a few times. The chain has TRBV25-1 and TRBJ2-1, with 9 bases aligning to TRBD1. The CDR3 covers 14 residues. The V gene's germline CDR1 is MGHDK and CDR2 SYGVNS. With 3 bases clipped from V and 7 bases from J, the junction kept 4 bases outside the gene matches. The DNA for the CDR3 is TGTGCCAGCAGTGACGCGACAGGGGGAAATGAGCAGTTCTTC. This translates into CASSDATGGNEQFF.

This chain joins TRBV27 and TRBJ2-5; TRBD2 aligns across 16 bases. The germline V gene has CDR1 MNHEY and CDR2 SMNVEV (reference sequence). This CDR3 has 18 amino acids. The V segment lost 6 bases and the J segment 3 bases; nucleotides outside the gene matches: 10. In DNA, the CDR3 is TGTGCCAGCAGATTACGCGGGACTAGCGGGGGGGCCAAAGAGACCCAGTACTTC. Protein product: CASRLRGTSGGAKETQYF.

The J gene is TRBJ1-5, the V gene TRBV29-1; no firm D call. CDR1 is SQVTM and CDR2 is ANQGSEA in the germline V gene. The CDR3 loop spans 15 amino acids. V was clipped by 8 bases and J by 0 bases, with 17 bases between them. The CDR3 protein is CSILVGQYSNQPQHF. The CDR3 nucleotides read TGCAGCATTCTCGTAGGGCAGTATAGCAATCAGCCCCAGCATTTT.

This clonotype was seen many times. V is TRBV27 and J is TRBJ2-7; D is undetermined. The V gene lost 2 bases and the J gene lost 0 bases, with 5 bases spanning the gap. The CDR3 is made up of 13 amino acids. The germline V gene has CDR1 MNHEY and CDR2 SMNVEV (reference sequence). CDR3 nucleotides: TGTGCCAGCAGTTTAGTCGCCTCCTACGAGCAGTACTTC. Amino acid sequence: CASSLVASYEQYF.

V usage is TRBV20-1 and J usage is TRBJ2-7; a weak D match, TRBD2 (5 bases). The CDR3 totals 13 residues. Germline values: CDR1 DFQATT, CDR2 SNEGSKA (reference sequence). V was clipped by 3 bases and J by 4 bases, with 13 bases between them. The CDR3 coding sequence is TGCAGTGCTAGTTGGAACAGAGGGTACGAGCAGTACTTC. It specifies CSASWNRGYEQYF.

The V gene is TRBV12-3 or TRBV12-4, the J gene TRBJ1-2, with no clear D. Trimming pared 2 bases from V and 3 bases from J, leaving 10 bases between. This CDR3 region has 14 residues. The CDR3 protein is CASSLPSTDYGYTF. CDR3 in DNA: TGTGCCAGCAGTTTACCCTCCACGGACTATGGCTACACCTTC.

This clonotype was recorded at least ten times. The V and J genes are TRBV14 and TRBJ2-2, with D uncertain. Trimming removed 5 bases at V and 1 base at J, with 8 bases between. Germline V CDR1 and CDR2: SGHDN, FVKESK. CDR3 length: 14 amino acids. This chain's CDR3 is CASSSHRNTGELFF. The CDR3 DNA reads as TGTGCCAGCAGCTCACACAGGAACACCGGGGAGCTGTTTTTT.

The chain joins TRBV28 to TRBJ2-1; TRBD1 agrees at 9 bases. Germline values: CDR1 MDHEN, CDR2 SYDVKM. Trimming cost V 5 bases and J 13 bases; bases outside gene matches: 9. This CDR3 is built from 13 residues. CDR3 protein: CASSPTGQGPQFF. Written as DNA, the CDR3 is TGTGCCAGCAGTCCCACAGGACAGGGGCCCCAGTTCTTC.

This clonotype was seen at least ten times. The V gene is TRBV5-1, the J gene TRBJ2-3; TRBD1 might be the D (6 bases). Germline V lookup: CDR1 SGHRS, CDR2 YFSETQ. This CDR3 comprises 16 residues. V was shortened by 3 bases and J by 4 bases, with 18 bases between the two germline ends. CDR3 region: CASSWTTPTGPDTQYF. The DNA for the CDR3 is TGCGCCAGCAGCTGGACCACCCCTACAGGGCCAGATACGCAGTATTTT.

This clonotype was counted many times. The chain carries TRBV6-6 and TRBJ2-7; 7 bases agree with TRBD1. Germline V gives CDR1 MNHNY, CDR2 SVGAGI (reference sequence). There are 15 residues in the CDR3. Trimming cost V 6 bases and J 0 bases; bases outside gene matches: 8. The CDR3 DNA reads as TGTGCCAGCAGCCCGGGACAGAAATCCTCCTACGAGCAGTACTTC. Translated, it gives CASSPGQKSSYEQYF.

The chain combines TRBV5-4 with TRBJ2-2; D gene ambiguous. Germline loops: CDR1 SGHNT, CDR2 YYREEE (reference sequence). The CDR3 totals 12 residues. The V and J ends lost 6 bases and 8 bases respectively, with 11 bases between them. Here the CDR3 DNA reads TGTGCCAGCACCAAGAGGTCAGGGGAGCTGTTTTTT. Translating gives CASTKRSGELFF.

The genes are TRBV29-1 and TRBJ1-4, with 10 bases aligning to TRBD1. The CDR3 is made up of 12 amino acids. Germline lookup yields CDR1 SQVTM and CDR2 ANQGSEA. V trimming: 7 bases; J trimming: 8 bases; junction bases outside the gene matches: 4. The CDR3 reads CSGGQGKEKLFF. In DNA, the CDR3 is TGCAGCGGGGGACAGGGGAAGGAAAAACTGTTTTTT.

CDR3 DNA sequence: TGTGCCAGCCAGAGGGGCACCTACGAGCAGTACTTC. It yields the protein CASQRGTYEQYF. The chain uses TRBV6-5 and TRBJ2-7; possibly TRBD1 or TRBD2 for D (5 bases each). Trimming stripped 8 bases from V and 2 bases from J, with 10 bases between. Germline CDR1 reads MNHEY; CDR2 reads SVGAGI. This CDR3 is 12 amino acids long.

CDR3 amino acids: CASGSYTWNTEAFF. CDR3 DNA: TGTGCCAGCGGCTCCTATACATGGAACACTGAAGCTTTCTTT. V gene TRBV6-5 combines with J gene TRBJ1-1, with D uncertain. There are 14 residues in the CDR3. V gave up 8 bases and J gave up 1 base, with 14 bases separating them. Germline lookup yields CDR1 MNHEY and CDR2 SVGAGI.

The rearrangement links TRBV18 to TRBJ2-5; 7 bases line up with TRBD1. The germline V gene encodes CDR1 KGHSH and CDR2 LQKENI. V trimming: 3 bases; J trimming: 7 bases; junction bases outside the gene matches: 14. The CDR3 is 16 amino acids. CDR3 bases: TGTGCCAGCTCACCTGGACCGGGACAGCCGTTGGTGACCCAGTACTTC. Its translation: CASSPGPGQPLVTQYF. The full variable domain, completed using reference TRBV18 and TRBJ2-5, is NAGVMQNPRHLVRRRGQEARLRCSPMKGHSHVYWYRQLPEEGLKFMVYLQKENIIDESGMPKERFSAEFPKEGPSILRIQQVVRGDSAAYFCASSPGPGQPLVTQYFGPGTRLLVL.

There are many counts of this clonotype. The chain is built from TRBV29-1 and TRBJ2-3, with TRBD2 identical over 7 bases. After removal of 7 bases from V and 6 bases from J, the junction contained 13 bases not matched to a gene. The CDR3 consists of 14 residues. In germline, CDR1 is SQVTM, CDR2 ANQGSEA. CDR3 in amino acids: CSAPPAGRRDTQYF. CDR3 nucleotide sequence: TGCAGCGCCCCGCCAGCGGGGAGGAGGGATACGCAGTATTTT.

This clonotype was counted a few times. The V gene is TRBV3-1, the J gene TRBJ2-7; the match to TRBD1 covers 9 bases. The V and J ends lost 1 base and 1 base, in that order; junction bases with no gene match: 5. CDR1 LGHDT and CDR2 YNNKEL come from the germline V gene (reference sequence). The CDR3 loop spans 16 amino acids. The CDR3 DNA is TGTGCCAGCAGCCAAGGGGCCGGGACAGGGTCCTACGAGCAGTACTTC. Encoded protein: CASSQGAGTGSYEQYF.

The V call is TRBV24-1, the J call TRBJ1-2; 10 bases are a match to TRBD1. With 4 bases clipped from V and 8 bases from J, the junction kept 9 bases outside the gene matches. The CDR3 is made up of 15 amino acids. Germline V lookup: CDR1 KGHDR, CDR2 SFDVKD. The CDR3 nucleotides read TGTGCCACCAGTGAATCCGGGACAGGGGCCTACGGCTACACCTTC. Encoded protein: CATSESGTGAYGYTF.

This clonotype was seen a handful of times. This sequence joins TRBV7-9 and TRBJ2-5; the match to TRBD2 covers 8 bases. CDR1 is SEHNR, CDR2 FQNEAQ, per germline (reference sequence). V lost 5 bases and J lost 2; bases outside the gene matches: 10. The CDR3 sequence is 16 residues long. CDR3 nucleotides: TGTGCCAGCAGCCTAAAACAGCCTAGCGGGCAAGAGACCCAGTACTTC. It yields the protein CASSLKQPSGQETQYF. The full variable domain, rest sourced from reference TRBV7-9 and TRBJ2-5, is DTGVSQNPRHKITKRGQNVTFRCDPISEHNRLYWYRQTLGQGPEFLTYFQNEAQLEKSRLLSDRFSAERPKGSFSTLEIQRTEQGDSAMYLCASSLKQPSGQETQYFGPGTRLLVL.

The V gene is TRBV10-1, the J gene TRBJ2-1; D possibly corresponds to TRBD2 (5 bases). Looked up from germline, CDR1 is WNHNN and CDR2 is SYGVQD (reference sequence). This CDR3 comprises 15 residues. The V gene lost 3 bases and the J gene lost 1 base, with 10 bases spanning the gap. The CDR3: CASSEVRGSYNEQFF. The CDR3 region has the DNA TGCGCCAGCAGTGAAGTCCGGGGATCCTACAATGAGCAGTTCTTC.

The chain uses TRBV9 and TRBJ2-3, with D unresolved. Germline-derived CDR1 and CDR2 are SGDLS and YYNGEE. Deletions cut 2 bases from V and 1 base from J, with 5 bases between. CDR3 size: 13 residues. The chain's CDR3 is CASSVPGTDTQYF. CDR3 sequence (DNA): TGTGCCAGCAGCGTGCCGGGCACAGATACGCAGTATTTT.

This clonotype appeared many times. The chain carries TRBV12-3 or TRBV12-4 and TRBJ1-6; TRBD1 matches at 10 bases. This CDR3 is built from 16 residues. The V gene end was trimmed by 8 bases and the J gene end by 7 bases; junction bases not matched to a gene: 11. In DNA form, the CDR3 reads TGTGCCAGCGGCAGCCTGACAGGGGGCCCAAATTCACCCCTCCACTTT. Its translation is CASGSLTGGPNSPLHF.

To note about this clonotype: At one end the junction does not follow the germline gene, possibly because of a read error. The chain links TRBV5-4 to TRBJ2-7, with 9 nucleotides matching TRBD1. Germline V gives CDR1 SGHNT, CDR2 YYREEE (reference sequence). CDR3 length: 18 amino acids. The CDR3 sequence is CTSSLGTGTGMVSVGQYF. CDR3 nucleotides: TGTACCAGCAGCTTGGGGACCGGGACAGGGATGGTCTCGGTCGGGCAGTACTTC.

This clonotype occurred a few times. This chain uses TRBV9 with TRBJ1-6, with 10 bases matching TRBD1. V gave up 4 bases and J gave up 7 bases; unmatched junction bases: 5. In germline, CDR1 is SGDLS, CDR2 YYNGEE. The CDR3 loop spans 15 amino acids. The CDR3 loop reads CASSPPGQGNSPLHF. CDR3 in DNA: TGTGCCAGCAGCCCTCCGGGACAGGGGAATTCACCCCTCCACTTT.

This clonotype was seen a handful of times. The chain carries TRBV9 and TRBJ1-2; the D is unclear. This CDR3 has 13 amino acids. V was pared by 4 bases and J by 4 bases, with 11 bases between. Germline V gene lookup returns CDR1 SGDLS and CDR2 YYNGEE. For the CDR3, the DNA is TGTGCCAGCAGCTCAGTAGCCGCCTATGGCTACACCTTC. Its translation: CASSSVAAYGYTF.

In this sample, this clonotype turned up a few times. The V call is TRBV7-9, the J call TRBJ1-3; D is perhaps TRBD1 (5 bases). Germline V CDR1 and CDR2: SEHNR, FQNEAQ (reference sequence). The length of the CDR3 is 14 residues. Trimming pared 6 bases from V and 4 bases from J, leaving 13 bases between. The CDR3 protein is CASRTKGAGNTIYF. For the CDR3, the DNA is TGTGCCAGCAGAACTAAAGGGGCGGGAAACACCATATATTTT.

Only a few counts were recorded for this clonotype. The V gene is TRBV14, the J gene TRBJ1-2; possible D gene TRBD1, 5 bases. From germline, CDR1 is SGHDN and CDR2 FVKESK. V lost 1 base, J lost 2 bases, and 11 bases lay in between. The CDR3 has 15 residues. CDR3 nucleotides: TGTGCCAGCAGCCAAGGACCGACAGTGAACTATGGCTACACCTTC. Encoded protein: CASSQGPTVNYGYTF.